A single sample is the source of the 7 T cell receptor beta chains below, sequenced in a study of cytomegalovirus exposure and HLA in healthy donors. The PCR ran on 60 Vbeta and 13 Jbeta primers. The method was immunoSEQ multiplex PCR; TCRdb's version includes in-frame clones alone and lacks a portion of them. The data contain some 38,000 clones, around 68% of them singletons. Sequenced: PBMCs. Source of these receptors: a man aged 40-55 years in good health and CMV-seronegative.

The chain couples TRBV18 to TRBJ2-1, with 8 bases aligning to TRBD2. Germline CDR1 KGHSH, CDR2 LQKENI. The J segment lost 6 bases and the V segment lost 0 bases, leaving 1 base of the junction unmatched. The CDR3 is made up of 14 amino acids. Here the CDR3 DNA reads TGTGCCAGCTCACCACCTGGGACTAGCAATGAGCAGTTCTTC. Translated: CASSPPGTSNEQFF.

Comments on this clone: At one boundary the junction diverges from the germline segment, which might be a read error. V usage is TRBV4-3 and J usage is TRBJ1-1, with 7 bases identical to TRBD1. The length of the CDR3 is 14 residues. Germline lookup yields CDR1 LGHNA and CDR2 YSLEER. CDR3 loop: CASRQGGLNTEAFF. Here the CDR3 DNA reads TGCGCCAGCAGGCAAGGGGGCCTGAACACTGAAGCTTTCTTT.

This rearrangement joins TRBV25-1 to TRBJ2-1; D might be TRBD1 (6 bases). This CDR3 has 15 amino acids. Trimming cost V 4 bases and J 5 bases, with 15 bases left between them. Germline V CDR1 and CDR2: MGHDK, SYGVNS. CDR3 DNA: TGTGCCAGCAGTGTTGCCGGGACACAAAACAATGAGCAGTTCTTC. It specifies CASSVAGTQNNEQFF. Looking up the rest from reference TRBV25-1 and TRBJ2-1 gives the full variable domain: EADIYQTPRYLVIGTGKKITLECSQTMGHDKMYWYQQDPGMELHLIHYSYGVNSTEKGDLSSESTVSRIRTEHFPLTLESARPSHTSQYLCASSVAGTQNNEQFFGPGTRLTVL.

This chain joins TRBV5-6 and TRBJ2-7, with D possibly being TRBD1 (6 bases). The length of the CDR3 is 14 residues. CDR1 and CDR2 (germline): SGHDT, YYEEEE. Trimming left V 3 bases short and J 1 base short, with 11 bases between. CDR3 loop: CASSSTTGSYEQYF. Here the CDR3 DNA reads TGTGCCAGCAGCTCAACGACAGGTTCCTACGAGCAGTACTTC.

About this clone itself: Relative to the germline gene, one junction end is altered; a read error may explain this. The chain has TRBV12-5 and TRBJ2-5, with D possibly called TRBD1 or TRBD2 (5 bases each). This CDR3 is built from 15 residues. Germline V gene lookup returns CDR1 LGHNT and CDR2 FRNRAP. As DNA, the CDR3 is TGTGCTAGTGCTTTGGGGGTGGGCTACGAAGAGACCCAGTACTTC. Residues: CASALGVGYEETQYF.

The chain has TRBV29-1 and TRBJ1-3, with 7 positions matching TRBD1. Germline trimming cut 6 bases from V and 2 bases from J; bases unmatched to any gene: 4. This CDR3 comprises 13 residues. CDR1 is SQVTM, CDR2 ANQGSEA, per germline. This CDR3 is CSVRGQTGNTIYF. CDR3 nucleotide sequence: TGCAGCGTCCGGGGACAGACTGGAAACACCATATATTTT.

This clone was counted once. V gene TRBV30 combines with J gene TRBJ2-1; D is possibly TRBD2 (5 bases). Germline V CDR1 and CDR2: GTSNPN, SVGIG (reference sequence). Between the trimmed V and J ends, which lost 5 bases and 6 bases, there was a span of 14 bases. The CDR3 covers 13 residues. CDR3 nucleotides: TGTGCCTGGGCCCTGAGCGGTATCAATGAGCAGTTCTTC. Amino acids: CAWALSGINEQFF.